This is a list of T cell receptor beta chains from one sample in a study of cytomegalovirus exposure and HLA in healthy donors. Produced via immunoSEQ multiplex PCR; TCRdb's table is partial and in-frame only. The sample has 200,000 to 250,000 clones, roughly four fifths seen once; the top ten hold roughly 1.3%. Sequencing input: PBMCs. The receptors derive from a girl aged 5 to 17 in good health and CMV-seronegative. Each CDR3 is given without its conserved first and last residue. Fields, in order: J gene, V gene, CDR3 protein.

J gene: TRBJ2-5; V gene: TRBV29-1; CDR3 protein: SVNRDRAVETQY
J gene: TRBJ1-1; V gene: TRBV18; CDR3 protein: ASSPQWTGNTEAF
J gene: TRBJ1-2; V gene: TRBV4-1; CDR3 protein: ASSQEAQGNGYT
J gene: TRBJ1-1; V gene: TRBV6-1; CDR3 protein: ASSDGPGNTEAF
J gene: TRBJ2-2; V gene: TRBV5-1; CDR3 protein: ASSLSAGNTGELF
J gene: TRBJ2-7; V gene: TRBV5-5; CDR3 protein: ASSSDSYEQY
J gene: TRBJ1-1; V gene: TRBV5-6; CDR3 protein: ASSWGGTEAF
J gene: TRBJ2-7; V gene: TRBV6-5; CDR3 protein: ASSDLFGSEQY
J gene: TRBJ2-5; V gene: TRBV4-2; CDR3 protein: ASSQERRRETQY
J gene: TRBJ2-7; V gene: TRBV4-3; CDR3 protein: ASSQDRTSGEVYEQY
J gene: TRBJ2-7; V gene: TRBV7-8; CDR3 protein: ASSLRDPGQSTEEQY
J gene: TRBJ2-1; V gene: TRBV9; CDR3 protein: ASSGTENNEQF
J gene: TRBJ2-7; V gene: TRBV5-1; CDR3 protein: ASSLVSPGQEIR
J gene: TRBJ2-7; V gene: TRBV6-1; CDR3 protein: ASTRDRGYEQY
J gene: TRBJ2-1; V gene: TRBV7-2; CDR3 protein: ASSQGNRVNEQF
J gene: TRBJ1-5; V gene: TRBV10-2; CDR3 protein: ASRKGVQLNQPQH
J gene: TRBJ2-7; V gene: TRBV11-2; CDR3 protein: ASSVRDREYEQY
J gene: TRBJ1-2; V gene: TRBV5-1; CDR3 protein: ASSLDGRGTYGYT
J gene: TRBJ1-4; V gene: TRBV7-9; CDR3 protein: ASSLGGHGEKLF
J gene: TRBJ1-1; V gene: TRBV9; CDR3 protein: ASSLQGGNTEAF
J gene: TRBJ1-2; V gene: TRBV5-6; CDR3 protein: ASSLGANYGYT
J gene: TRBJ1-1; V gene: TRBV29-1; CDR3 protein: SVEVGGMNTEAF